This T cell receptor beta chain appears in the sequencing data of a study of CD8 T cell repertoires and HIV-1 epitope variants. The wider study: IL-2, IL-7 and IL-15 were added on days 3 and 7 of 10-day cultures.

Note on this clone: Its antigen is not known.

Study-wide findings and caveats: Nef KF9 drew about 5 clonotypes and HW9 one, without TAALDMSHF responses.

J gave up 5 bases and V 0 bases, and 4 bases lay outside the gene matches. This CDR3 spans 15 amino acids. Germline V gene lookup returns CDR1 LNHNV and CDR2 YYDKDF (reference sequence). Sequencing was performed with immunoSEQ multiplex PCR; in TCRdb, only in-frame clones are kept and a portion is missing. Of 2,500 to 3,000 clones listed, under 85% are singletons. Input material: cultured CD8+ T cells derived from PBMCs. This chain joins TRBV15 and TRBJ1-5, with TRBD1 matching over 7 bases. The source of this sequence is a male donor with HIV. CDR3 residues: CATSRDDRVDQPQHF. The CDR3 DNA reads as TGTGCCACCAGCAGAGATGACAGGGTAGATCAGCCCCAGCATTTT.